The TCR beta chain described here comes from a study of human T cells and chemical hapten exposure. As for the study in general: Subjects had 2% DPC placed on about 2 cm by about 2 cm of upper inner arm skin for sensitization.

This clonotype was found a few times. One entry per CDR3 protein, called by TCRdb with MiXCR from the RACE reads. The data contain fewer than 400,000 distinct CDR3 sequences, 6% to 8.5% of them singletons. Time point in this sample: patch test 1, 2 weeks after DPC sensitization. Treatment given: therapeutic diphenylcyclopropenone sensitization with weekly scalp DPC. Before extraction, the whole blood was not fractionated, and total RNA was taken from it. CDR3 length: 14 residues. With 6 bases clipped from V and 4 bases from J, the junction kept 8 bases outside the gene matches. In germline, CDR1 is MDHEN, CDR2 SYDVKM.

This receptor was identified in a woman aged 18-30 years with alopecia areata. Some clones in this sample may be carry-over from other donors' samples. This specimen was whole blood, taken in connection with sensitization to the hapten diphenylcyclopropenone (DPC). The chain combines TRBV28 with TRBJ1-1, with 7 bases fitting TRBD1. The CDR3 loop reads CASSSAGGGTEAFF. The CDR3 DNA reads as TGTGCCAGCAGCTCTGCAGGGGGTGGCACTGAAGCTTTCTTT.